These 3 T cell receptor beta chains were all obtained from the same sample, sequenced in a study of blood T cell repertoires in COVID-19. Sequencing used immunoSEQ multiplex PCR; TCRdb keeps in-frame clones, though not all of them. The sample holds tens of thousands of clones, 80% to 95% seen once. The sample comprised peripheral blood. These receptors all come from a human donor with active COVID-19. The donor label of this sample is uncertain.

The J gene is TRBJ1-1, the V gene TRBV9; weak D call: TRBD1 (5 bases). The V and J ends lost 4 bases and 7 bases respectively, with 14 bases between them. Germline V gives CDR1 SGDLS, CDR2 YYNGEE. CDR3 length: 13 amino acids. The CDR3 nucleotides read TGTGCCAGCAGCCCCCGATGGGGGGTTGAAGCTTTCTTT. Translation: CASSPRWGVEAFF.

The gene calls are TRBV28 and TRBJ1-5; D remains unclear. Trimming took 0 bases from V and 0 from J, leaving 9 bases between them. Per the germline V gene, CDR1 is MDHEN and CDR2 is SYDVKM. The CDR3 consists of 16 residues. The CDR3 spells CASSLWRTYSNQPQHF. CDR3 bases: TGTGCCAGCAGTTTATGGCGGACTTATAGCAATCAGCCCCAGCATTTT.

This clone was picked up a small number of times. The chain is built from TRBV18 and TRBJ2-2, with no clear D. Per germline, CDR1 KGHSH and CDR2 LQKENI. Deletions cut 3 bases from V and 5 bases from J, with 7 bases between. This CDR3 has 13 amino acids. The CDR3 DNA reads TGTGCCAGCTCACCGCGAGCTACCGGGGAGCTGTTTTTT. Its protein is CASSPRATGELFF. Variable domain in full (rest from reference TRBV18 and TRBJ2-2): NAGVMQNPRHLVRRRGQEARLRCSPMKGHSHVYWYRQLPEEGLKFMVYLQKENIIDESGMPKERFSAEFPKEGPSILRIQQVVRGDSAAYFCASSPRATGELFFGEGSRLTVL.